This entry lists 3 T cell receptor beta chains sequenced from one sample in a study of blood T cells in healthy people across ages. A second PCR, run for about 6 to 11 cycles, used a sample-barcoded 5' primer plus a J-beta primer mix. MiXCR, run by TCRdb on the 5' RACE reads, gives a single entry per CDR3 protein. This sample yields around 690,000 distinct CDR3 sequences, of which roughly 58% are seen a single time; 30% to 40% belongs to the top ten. The source material was blood. The receptor set was obtained from a man in his 60s in good health.

The chain employs TRBV7-9 and TRBJ2-7, with 7 bases fitting TRBD1. The trim removed 2 bases at V and 0 bases at J, leaving 1 base unmatched. The CDR3 length is 14 residues. Germline loops: CDR1 SEHNR, CDR2 FQNEAQ (reference sequence). Here the CDR3 DNA reads TGTGCCAGCAGCTTATGGGACAGCTCCTACGAGCAGTACTTC. Amino acid sequence: CASSLWDSSYEQYF.

This clonotype occurred a few times. The chain recombines TRBV7-2 with TRBJ2-1; no reliable D call. V gave up 5 bases and J gave up 7 bases, with 21 bases separating them. Germline-derived CDR1 and CDR2 are SGHTA and FQGNSA. The CDR3 totals 16 residues. In nucleotides, the CDR3 is TGTGCCAGCAGCCCTTCGGCCCTACTGCTGGGTAATGAGCAGTTCTTC. As protein: CASSPSALLLGNEQFF. The whole variable domain, remainder taken from reference TRBV7-2 and TRBJ2-1, is GAGVSQSPSNKVTEKGKDVELRCDPISGHTALYWYRQSLGQGLEFLIYFQGNSAPDKSGLPSDRFSAERTGGSVSTLTIQRTQQEDSAVYLCASSPSALLLGNEQFFGPGTRLTVL.

This chain links TRBV9 with TRBJ2-7; 9 bases are shared with TRBD2. Germline loops: CDR1 SGDLS, CDR2 YYNGEE. The CDR3 contains 15 residues. V lost 0 bases and J lost 2; bases outside the gene matches: 3. The CDR3 DNA is TGTGCCAGCAGCGTAGCCTCTAGCGGGGCCTACGAGCAGTACTTC. Its translation is CASSVASSGAYEQYF. Together with reference TRBV9 and TRBJ2-7, the CDR3 gives the full variable domain: DSGVTQTPKHLITATGQRVTLRCSPRSGDLSVYWYQQSLDQGLQFLIQYYNGEERAKGNILERFSAQQFPDLHSELNLSSLELGDSALYFCASSVASSGAYEQYFGPGTRLTVT.